A single sample is the source of the 23 T cell receptor beta chains below, sequenced in a study of T cell repertoires in cytomegalovirus infection. TCRdb processed the reads anew with MiXCR; each CDR3 protein has one entry. The profile shows about 100,000 distinct CDR3 sequences, under 25% of them singletons. Sequences were obtained from CD8+ T cells from PBMCs. These receptors came from a human donor in good health (CMV status not recorded). Some clones in this sample may be carry-over from other donors' samples.

V gene TRBV29-1 combines with J gene TRBJ1-1; unclear D gene. There are 11 residues in the CDR3. Per the germline V gene, CDR1 is SQVTM and CDR2 is ANQGSEA. Trimming pared 3 bases from V and 7 bases from J, leaving 9 bases between. Written as DNA, the CDR3 is TGCAGCGTTGAGGCAGGACTTGAAGCTTTCTTT. Its translation is CSVEAGLEAFF. The whole variable domain, filled in from reference TRBV29-1 and TRBJ1-1, reads SAVISQKPSRDICQRGTSLTIQCQVDSQVTMMFWYRQQPGQSLTLIATANQGSEATYESGFVIDKFPISRPNLTFSTLTVSNMSPEDSSIYLCSVEAGLEAFFGQGTRLTVV.

The V and J genes are TRBV11-2 and TRBJ2-2; tentatively, D is TRBD2 (6 bases). Trimming stripped 3 bases from V and 16 bases from J, with 15 bases between. Looked up from germline, CDR1 is SGHAT and CDR2 is FQNNGV. This CDR3 is built from 12 residues. The CDR3 here is CASSFQGGGRFF. DNA of the CDR3: TGTGCCAGCAGCTTCCAGGGTGGGGGGAGGTTTTTT.

By share, this clonotype ranks as medium-sized. The chain is built from TRBV19 and TRBJ2-1; TRBD2 matches 10 bases. This CDR3 spans 15 amino acids. V trimming: 5 bases; J trimming: 6 bases; junction bases outside the gene matches: 7. Germline CDR1 LNHDA, CDR2 SQIVND (reference sequence). The chain's CDR3 is CASSLAGEASNEQFF. Here the CDR3 DNA reads TGTGCCAGTAGTCTAGCGGGGGAAGCCTCCAATGAGCAGTTCTTC.

This clonotype showed up many times. The J gene is TRBJ1-5, the V gene TRBV7-4; 7 bases fit TRBD1. This CDR3 contains 18 residues. V was clipped by 5 bases and J by 6 bases; unmatched bases: 19. Germline assignment: CDR1 SGHVT and CDR2 SQSDAQ. This CDR3 is CASSHLSPRQGYGQPQHF. The DNA of the CDR3 is TGTGCCAGCAGCCATCTTTCCCCCCGACAGGGCTACGGTCAGCCCCAGCATTTT.

The chain couples TRBV27 to TRBJ1-1; 7 bases are a match to TRBD1. The CDR3 has 13 amino acids. Germline V gives CDR1 MNHEY, CDR2 SMNVEV (reference sequence). Trimming at V came to 7 bases and at J to 6 bases, leaving 8 bases not matched to a gene. CDR3: CASTDGQASEAFF. CDR3 sequence (DNA): TGTGCCAGCACTGACGGACAGGCCTCTGAAGCTTTCTTT.

This clonotype was seen repeatedly, ten times or more. The CDR3: CASSDVPGLAGVNEQFF. The CDR3 bases are TGTGCCAGCAGTGACGTACCGGGACTAGCGGGAGTTAATGAGCAGTTCTTC. J is TRBJ2-1 and V is TRBV6-1; 14 bases align to TRBD2. Germline V gene lookup returns CDR1 MNHNS and CDR2 SASEGT. V shed 3 bases and J 7 bases; nucleotides not matched to a gene: 8. The CDR3 extends over 17 amino acids.

The rearrangement links TRBV29-1 to TRBJ2-7; no clear D. The CDR3 consists of 11 residues. Trimming removed 4 bases at V and 3 bases at J, with 7 bases between. Germline CDR1 is SQVTM and CDR2 is ANQGSEA. The CDR3 DNA reads TGCAGCGTTGTAATCGACTACGAGCAGTACTTC. Amino acids: CSVVIDYEQYF.

This clonotype was found many times. The rearrangement links TRBV27 to TRBJ2-1, with a possible D match to TRBD2 (6 bases). The CDR3 length is 14 residues. Germline V gene lookup returns CDR1 MNHEY and CDR2 SMNVEV (reference sequence). V dropped 3 bases and J dropped 4 bases, with 10 bases sitting between them. CDR3 nucleotides: TGTGCCAGCAGTTTTGGACTACAGTACAATGAGCAGTTCTTC. The encoded protein is CASSFGLQYNEQFF.

CDR3 sequence: CASSLSGESNTEAFF. In DNA form, the CDR3 reads TGCGCCAGCAGCCTATCAGGGGAATCTAACACTGAAGCTTTCTTT. This sequence joins TRBV4-1 and TRBJ1-1; TRBD1 might be the D (6 bases). Trimming cost V 4 bases and J 2 bases, with 14 bases left between them. CDR1 and CDR2 from the germline V gene are MGHRA and YSYEKL. The CDR3 spans 15 residues.

CDR3: CSARGQVGYGYTF. CDR3 bases: TGCAGTGCTAGAGGCCAGGTTGGCTATGGCTACACCTTC. This sequence joins TRBV20-1 and TRBJ1-2, with no clear D. This CDR3 is built from 13 residues. Deletions cut 1 base from V and 4 bases from J, with 10 bases between. Germline-derived CDR1 and CDR2 are DFQATT and SNEGSKA (reference sequence).

The J gene is TRBJ2-6, the V gene TRBV6-6; maybe TRBD2 (6 bases). Looked up from germline, CDR1 is MNHNY and CDR2 is SVGAGI (reference sequence). This CDR3 has 18 residues. V was cut by 6 bases and J by 2 bases, with 20 bases left in between. This CDR3 is CASRDGGIELAGANVLTF. The CDR3 bases are TGTGCCAGCAGGGACGGGGGTATTGAACTGGCTGGGGCCAACGTCCTGACTTTC.

This clonotype came up many times. This chain links TRBV28 with TRBJ2-5, with 9 bases identical to TRBD1. The CDR3 runs 15 residues. The J segment lost 2 bases and the V segment lost 3 bases, leaving 4 bases of the junction unmatched. Germline loops: CDR1 MDHEN, CDR2 SYDVKM. The CDR3 sequence: CASSFTGTGQETQYF. The CDR3 DNA reads as TGTGCCAGCAGTTTCACCGGGACAGGGCAAGAGACCCAGTACTTC.

This clonotype has only a few counts. The gene calls are TRBV11-2 and TRBJ1-6; 7 nucleotides align to TRBD1. The CDR3 is 15 residues long. Germline CDR1 SGHAT, CDR2 FQNNGV. Trimming removed 5 bases from V and 6 bases from J; junction bases left unmatched: 7. The CDR3 DNA reads as TGTGCCAGCAGCACCCCCGGGACAGTTAATTCACCCCTCCACTTT. Amino acids: CASSTPGTVNSPLHF.

The CDR3 DNA sequence: TGTGCCAGCAGGATGGCAGGGGTGGAGACCCAGTACTTC. Encoded protein: CASRMAGVETQYF. V gene TRBV2 combines with J gene TRBJ2-5; maybe TRBD1 (6 bases). The length of the CDR3 is 13 residues. Per germline, CDR1 SNHLY and CDR2 FYNNEI. The V end lost 6 bases, the J end lost 5 bases, and 13 bases lay between the germline ends. The whole variable domain, filled in from reference TRBV2 and TRBJ2-5, reads EPEVTQTPSHQVTQMGQEVILRCVPISNHLYFYWYRQILGQKVEFLVSFYNNEISEKSEIFDDQFSVERPDGSNFTLKIRSTKLEDSAMYFCASRMAGVETQYFGPGTRLLVL.

About this clonotype: This could be a read error, since a much larger clone is one nucleotide away. The chain has TRBV30 and TRBJ1-1; D remains unclear. The CDR3 sequence is 13 residues long. Germline V gene data show CDR1 as GTSNPN and CDR2 as SVGIG (reference sequence). CDR3 loop: CVWSHSANTEAFF. As DNA, the CDR3 is TGTGTCTGGTCCCACAGCGCGAACACTGAAGCTTTCTTT.

The rearrangement links TRBV19 to TRBJ2-7, with D perhaps TRBD2 (7 bases). The CDR3 has 16 amino acids. Germline CDR1 reads LNHDA; CDR2 reads SQIVND (reference sequence). V dropped 4 bases and J dropped 3 bases, with 19 bases sitting between them. CDR3 residues: CASSNVAGAGNYEQYF. The CDR3 coding sequence is TGTGCCAGTAGTAATGTGGCGGGGGCTGGGAACTACGAGCAGTACTTC.

This clonotype was seen at least ten times. V is TRBV15 and J is TRBJ2-7; TRBD1 matches at 10 bases. The CDR3 has 18 residues. Germline CDR1 and CDR2: LNHNV and YYDKDF (reference sequence). With V trimmed by 0 bases and J by 4 bases, 12 bases remained unmatched. CDR3 protein: CATSRDLPGQGLIYEQYF. In DNA, the CDR3 is TGTGCCACCAGCAGAGATTTACCGGGACAGGGGTTAATTTACGAGCAGTACTTC.

This clonotype was detected many times. The chain is built from TRBV7-9 and TRBJ1-2; D gene uncertain. Trimming pared 1 base from V and 4 bases from J, leaving 7 bases between. The length of the CDR3 is 13 residues. The germline CDR1 and CDR2 sequences are SEHNR and FQNEAQ (reference sequence). The CDR3 sequence is CASSLGTSYGYTF. The CDR3 DNA follows: TGTGCCAGCAGCTTAGGGACCTCCTATGGCTACACCTTC.

The chain is built from TRBV9 and TRBJ1-2, with 9 bases fitting TRBD1. The CDR3 spans 17 residues. With 4 bases clipped from V and 1 base from J, the junction kept 11 bases outside the gene matches. The germline CDR1 and CDR2 sequences are SGDLS and YYNGEE. CDR3 DNA: TGTGCCAGCAGCATAACCCCCGGGACAGGGAATAACTATGGCTACACCTTC. Protein: CASSITPGTGNNYGYTF.

The chain joins TRBV28 to TRBJ2-1; a weak D match, TRBD1 (5 bases). The V end lost 3 bases, the J end lost 0 bases, and 6 bases lay between the germline ends. The CDR3 is 14 amino acids. Germline CDR1 MDHEN, CDR2 SYDVKM. CDR3 bases: TGTGCCAGCAGTTTCAGGGCCTCCTACAATGAGCAGTTCTTC. Its protein is CASSFRASYNEQFF. The variable domain in full, completed from reference TRBV28 and TRBJ2-1, reads DVKVTQSSRYLVKRTGEKVFLECVQDMDHENMFWYRQDPGLGLRLIYFSYDVKMKEKGDIPEGYSVSREKKERFSLILESASTNQTSMYLCASSFRASYNEQFFGPGTRLTVL.

J is TRBJ2-1 and V is TRBV12-3 or TRBV12-4; TRBD2 is a possible D gene (6 bases). The CDR3 totals 19 residues. The germline V and J ends were trimmed by 4 bases and 0 bases, with 22 bases remaining between them. This CDR3 reads CASSYPQATGSSSYNEQFF. For the CDR3, the DNA is TGTGCCAGCAGTTATCCTCAGGCCACCGGGAGCAGCTCCTACAATGAGCAGTTCTTC.

The chain has TRBV28 and TRBJ2-3; weak D call: TRBD2 (6 bases). Germline loops: CDR1 MDHEN, CDR2 SYDVKM. This CDR3 comprises 15 residues. Trimming cost V 2 bases and J 5 bases, with 14 bases left between them. CDR3 coding DNA: TGTGCCAGCAGTTTAGTGGAGGAAGCGGGAGATACGCAGTATTTT. It specifies CASSLVEEAGDTQYF.

The table lists this clonotype with many counts. The V and J genes are TRBV7-8 and TRBJ2-5, with D maybe TRBD1 (6 bases). Germline V gene sequence: CDR1 SGHVS, CDR2 FQNEAQ. Trimming pared 5 bases from V and 2 bases from J, leaving 21 bases between. This CDR3 is built from 17 residues. The CDR3 is CASSQGIGRGLQETQYF. CDR3 sequence (DNA): TGTGCCAGCAGCCAGGGTATAGGCAGGGGATTGCAAGAGACCCAGTACTTC.